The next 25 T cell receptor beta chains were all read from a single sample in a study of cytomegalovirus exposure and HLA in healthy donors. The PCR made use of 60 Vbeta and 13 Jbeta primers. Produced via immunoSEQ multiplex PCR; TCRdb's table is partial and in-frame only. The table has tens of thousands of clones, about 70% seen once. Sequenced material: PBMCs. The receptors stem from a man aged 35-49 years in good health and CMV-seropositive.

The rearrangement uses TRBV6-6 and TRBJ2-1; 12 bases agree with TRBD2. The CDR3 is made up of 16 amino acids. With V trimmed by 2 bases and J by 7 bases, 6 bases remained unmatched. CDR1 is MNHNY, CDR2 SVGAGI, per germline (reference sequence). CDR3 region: CASSYQLAGGVNEQFF. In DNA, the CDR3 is TGTGCCAGCAGTTACCAGCTAGCGGGGGGGGTAAATGAGCAGTTCTTC.

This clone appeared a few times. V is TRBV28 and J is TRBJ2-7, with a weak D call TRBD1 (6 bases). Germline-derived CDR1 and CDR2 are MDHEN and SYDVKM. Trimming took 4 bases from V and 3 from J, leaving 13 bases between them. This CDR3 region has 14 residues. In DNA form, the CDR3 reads TGTGCCAGCAGTTACCGACAGGAATACTACGAGCAGTACTTC. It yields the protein CASSYRQEYYEQYF. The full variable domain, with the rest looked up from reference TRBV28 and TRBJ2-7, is DVKVTQSSRYLVKRTGEKVFLECVQDMDHENMFWYRQDPGLGLRLIYFSYDVKMKEKGDIPEGYSVSREKKERFSLILESASTNQTSMYLCASSYRQEYYEQYFGPGTRLTVT.

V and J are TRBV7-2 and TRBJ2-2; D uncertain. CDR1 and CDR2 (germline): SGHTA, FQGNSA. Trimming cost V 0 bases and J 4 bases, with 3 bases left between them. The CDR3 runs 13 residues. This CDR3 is CASSLAATGELFF. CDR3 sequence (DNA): TGTGCCAGCAGCTTAGCGGCCACCGGGGAGCTGTTTTTT.

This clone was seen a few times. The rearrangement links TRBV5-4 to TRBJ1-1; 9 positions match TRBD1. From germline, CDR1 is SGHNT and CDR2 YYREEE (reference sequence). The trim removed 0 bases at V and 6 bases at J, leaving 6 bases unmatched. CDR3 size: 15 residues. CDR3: CASSLAGQGGSEAFF. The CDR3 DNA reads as TGTGCCAGCAGCTTGGCGGGACAGGGTGGGTCTGAAGCTTTCTTT.

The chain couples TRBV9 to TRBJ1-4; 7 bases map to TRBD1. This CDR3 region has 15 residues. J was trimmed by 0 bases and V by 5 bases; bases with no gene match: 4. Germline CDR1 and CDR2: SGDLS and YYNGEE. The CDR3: CASSSTGATNEKLFF. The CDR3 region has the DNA TGTGCCAGCAGTTCAACAGGGGCAACTAATGAAAAACTGTTTTTT.

The CDR3 DNA follows: TGTGCCAGCAGCGAATCAGTAGGGGAAGAGACCCAGTACTTC. This sequence encodes CASSESVGEETQYF. V gene TRBV7-2 combines with J gene TRBJ2-5; TRBD1 might be the D (5 bases). The CDR3 runs to 14 residues. Trimming left V 5 bases short and J 3 bases short, with 13 bases between. In germline, CDR1 is SGHTA, CDR2 FQGNSA.

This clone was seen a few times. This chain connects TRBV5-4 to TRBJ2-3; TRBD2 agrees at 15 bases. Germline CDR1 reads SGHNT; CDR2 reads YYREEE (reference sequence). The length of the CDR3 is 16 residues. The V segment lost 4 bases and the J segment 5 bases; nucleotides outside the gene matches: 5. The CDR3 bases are TGTGCCAGCAGCCTGGGACTAGCGGGAGGCGAAGATACGCAGTATTTT. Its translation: CASSLGLAGGEDTQYF.

The CDR3 protein is CASSRGQGAFGTEAFF. In DNA, the CDR3 is TGCGCCAGCAGCAGGGGACAGGGGGCGTTCGGCACTGAAGCTTTCTTT. V usage is TRBV5-1 and J usage is TRBJ1-1; 12 bases agree with TRBD1. The germline gives CDR1 SGHRS, CDR2 YFSETQ. V was clipped by 4 bases and J by 4 bases; unmatched bases: 8. The CDR3 contains 16 residues.

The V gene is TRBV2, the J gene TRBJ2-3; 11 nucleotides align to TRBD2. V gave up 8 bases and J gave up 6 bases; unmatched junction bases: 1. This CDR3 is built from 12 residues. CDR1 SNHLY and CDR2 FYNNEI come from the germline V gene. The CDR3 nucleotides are TGTGCCAGCGGGACTAGCGGCGATACGCAGTATTTT. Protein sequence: CASGTSGDTQYF.

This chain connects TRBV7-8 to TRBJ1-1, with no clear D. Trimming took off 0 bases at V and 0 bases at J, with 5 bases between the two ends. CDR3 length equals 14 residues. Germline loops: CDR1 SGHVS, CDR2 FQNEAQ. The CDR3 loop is CASSLARMNTEAFF. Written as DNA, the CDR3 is TGTGCCAGCAGCTTAGCGAGGATGAACACTGAAGCTTTCTTT.

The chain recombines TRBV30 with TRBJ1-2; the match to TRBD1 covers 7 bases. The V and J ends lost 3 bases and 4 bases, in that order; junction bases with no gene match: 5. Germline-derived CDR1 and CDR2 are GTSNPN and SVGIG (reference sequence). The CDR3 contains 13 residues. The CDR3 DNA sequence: TGTGCCTGGAGCGAGGACAGGTTCTATGGCTACACCTTC. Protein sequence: CAWSEDRFYGYTF.

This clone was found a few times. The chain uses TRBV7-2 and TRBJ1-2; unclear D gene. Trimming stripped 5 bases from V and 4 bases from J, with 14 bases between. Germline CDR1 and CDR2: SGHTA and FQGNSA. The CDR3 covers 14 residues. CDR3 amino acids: CASSPPREGYGYTF. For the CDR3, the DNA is TGTGCCAGCAGCCCCCCCAGAGAGGGCTATGGCTACACCTTC.

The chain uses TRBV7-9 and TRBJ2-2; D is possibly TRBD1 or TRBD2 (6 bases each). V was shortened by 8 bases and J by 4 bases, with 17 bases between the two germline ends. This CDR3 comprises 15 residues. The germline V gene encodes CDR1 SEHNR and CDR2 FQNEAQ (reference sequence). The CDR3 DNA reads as TGTGCCAGCTACTTAGGGGGGCAAGTCACCGGGGAGCTGTTTTTT. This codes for CASYLGGQVTGELFF.

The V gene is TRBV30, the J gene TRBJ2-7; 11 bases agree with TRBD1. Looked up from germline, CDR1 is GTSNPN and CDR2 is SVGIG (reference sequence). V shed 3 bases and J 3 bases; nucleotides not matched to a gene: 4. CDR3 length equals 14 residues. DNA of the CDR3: TGTGCCTGGAGGAGGGGACAGGGGGTCTACGAGCAGTACTTC. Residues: CAWRRGQGVYEQYF.

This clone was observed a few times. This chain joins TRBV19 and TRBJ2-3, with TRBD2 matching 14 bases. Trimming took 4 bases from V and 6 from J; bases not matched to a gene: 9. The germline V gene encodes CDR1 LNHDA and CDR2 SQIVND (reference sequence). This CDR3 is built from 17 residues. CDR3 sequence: CASSTSTSGRARDTQYF. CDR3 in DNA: TGTGCCAGTAGTACCTCGACTAGCGGGAGGGCCAGGGATACGCAGTATTTT.

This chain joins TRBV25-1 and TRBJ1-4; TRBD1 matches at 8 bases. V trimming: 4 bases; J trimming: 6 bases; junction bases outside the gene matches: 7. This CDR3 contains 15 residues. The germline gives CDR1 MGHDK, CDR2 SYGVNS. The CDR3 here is CASSATDRVDEKLFF. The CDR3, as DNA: TGTGCCAGCAGTGCAACGGACAGGGTGGATGAAAAACTGTTTTTT.

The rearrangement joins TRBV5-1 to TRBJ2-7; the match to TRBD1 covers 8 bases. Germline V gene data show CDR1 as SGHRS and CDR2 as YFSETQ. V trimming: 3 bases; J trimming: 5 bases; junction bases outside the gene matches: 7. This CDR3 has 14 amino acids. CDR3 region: CASSSGQGNDEQYF. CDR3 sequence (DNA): TGCGCCAGCAGCTCCGGACAGGGTAACGACGAGCAGTACTTC.

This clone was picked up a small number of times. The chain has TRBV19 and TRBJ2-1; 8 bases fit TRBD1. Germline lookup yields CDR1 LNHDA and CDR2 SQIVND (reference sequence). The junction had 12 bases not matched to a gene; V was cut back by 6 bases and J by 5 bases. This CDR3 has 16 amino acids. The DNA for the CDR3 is TGTGCCAGTAGCCCCAGGGGGCAGCGGCTGAACAATGAGCAGTTCTTC. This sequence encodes CASSPRGQRLNNEQFF.

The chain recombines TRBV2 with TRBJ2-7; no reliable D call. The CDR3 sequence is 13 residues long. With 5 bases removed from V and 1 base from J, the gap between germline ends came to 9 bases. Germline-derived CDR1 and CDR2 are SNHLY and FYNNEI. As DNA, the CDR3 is TGTGCCAGCAGTAGGCAGGCTTCCTACGAGCAGTACTTC. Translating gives CASSRQASYEQYF.

The CDR3 region has the DNA TGTGCCAGCAGTTCAGGGAACACCGGGGAGCTGTTTTTT. It encodes CASSSGNTGELFF. V is TRBV28 and J is TRBJ2-2; D remains unclear. Germline V CDR1 and CDR2: MDHEN, SYDVKM. The CDR3 totals 13 residues. The V gene lost 4 bases and the J gene lost 1 base, with 4 bases spanning the gap.

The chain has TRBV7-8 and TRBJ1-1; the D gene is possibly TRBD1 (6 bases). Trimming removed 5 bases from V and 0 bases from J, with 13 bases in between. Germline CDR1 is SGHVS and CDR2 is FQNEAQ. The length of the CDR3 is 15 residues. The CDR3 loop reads CASSNQGRLNTEAFF. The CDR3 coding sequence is TGTGCCAGCAGCAACCAGGGGAGACTGAACACTGAAGCTTTCTTT.

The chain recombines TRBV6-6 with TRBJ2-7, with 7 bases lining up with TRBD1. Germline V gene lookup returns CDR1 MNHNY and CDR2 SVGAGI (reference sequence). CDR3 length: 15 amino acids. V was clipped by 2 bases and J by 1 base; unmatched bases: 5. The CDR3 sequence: CASSYPGQRSYEQYF. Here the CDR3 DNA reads TGTGCCAGCAGTTACCCGGGACAGAGATCCTACGAGCAGTACTTC.

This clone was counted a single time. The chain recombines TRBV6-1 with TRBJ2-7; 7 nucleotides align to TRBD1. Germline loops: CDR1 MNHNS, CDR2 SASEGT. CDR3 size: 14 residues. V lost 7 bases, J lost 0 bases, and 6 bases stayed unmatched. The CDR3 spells CASMGQQISYEQYF. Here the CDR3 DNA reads TGTGCCAGCATGGGACAGCAAATCTCCTACGAGCAGTACTTC.

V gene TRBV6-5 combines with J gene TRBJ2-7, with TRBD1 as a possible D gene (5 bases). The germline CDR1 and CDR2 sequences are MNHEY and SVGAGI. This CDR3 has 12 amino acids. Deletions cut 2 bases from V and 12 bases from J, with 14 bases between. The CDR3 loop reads CASSYLGTGLYF. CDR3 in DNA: TGTGCCAGCAGTTACCTTGGCACAGGTCTGTACTTC.

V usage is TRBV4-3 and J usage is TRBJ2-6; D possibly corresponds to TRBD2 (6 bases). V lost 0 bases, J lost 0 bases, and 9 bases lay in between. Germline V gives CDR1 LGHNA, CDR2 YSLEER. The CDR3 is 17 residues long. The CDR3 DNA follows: TGCGCCAGCAGCCAAGATCGGGAGCTCTCTGGGGCCAACGTCCTGACTTTC. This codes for CASSQDRELSGANVLTF.